This note documents a single T cell receptor beta chain sequence. The CDR3 length is 11 residues. Trimming took 5 bases from V and 2 from J, leaving 6 bases between them. Germline V gives CDR1 DFQATT, CDR2 SNEGSKA (reference sequence). The authors' processing: It was from reference gene primer amplification that nucleated cell counts were estimated. The data were produced by immunoSEQ multiplex PCR, yet TCRdb's version contains in-frame clones alone and is incomplete. V, J and clone size reflect that table, while D and trimming were determined from the DNA. The table records roughly 120,000 clones, roughly four fifths of them present only once. The sample originates from a study of blood T cell repertoires in COVID-19. Study information: PBMCs, B-cell-depleted T cells, or T cells provided the cDNA or gDNA that made up the material.

The sequenced sample was peripheral blood. The clonotype was recovered from a woman aged 60-75 years with acute or convalescent COVID-19. The rearrangement joins TRBV20-1 to TRBJ1-1; D not resolved. CDR3 residues: CSASDNTEAFF. The CDR3 DNA follows: TGCAGTGCTTCAGATAACACTGAAGCTTTCTTT.